Listed below are T cell receptor beta chains from one sample, sequenced in a study of control samples from healthy donors and cancer patients. The assay was immunoSEQ multiplex PCR, and TCRdb's table has in-frame clones only and misses some. The sample records more than 100,000 clones, around nine tenths being singletons. The specimen sequenced was PBMCs. These receptor sequences come from a man between 60 and 75 years old with lung cancer. CDR3s include the opening cysteine and the closing phenylalanine or tryptophan. D genes are given only for firm matches. Expanded clones get a size class; other rows say once, few or many, or leave the size out.

D gene	J gene	clone size	V gene	CDR3 protein	CDR3 DNA
TRBD1	TRBJ2-2	.	TRBV7-3	CASSFGQGDRELFF	TGTGCCAGCAGCTTCGGACAGGGTGACCGGGAGCTGTTTTTT
.	TRBJ2-2	.	TRBV6-6	CASSPSTHRRPNTGELFF	TGTGCCAGCAGTCCCTCTACCCATCGACGGCCGAACACCGGGGAGCTGTTTTTT
.	TRBJ1-3	.	TRBV7-3	CASSSNQPGNTIYF	TGTGCCAGCAGCTCAAATCAACCTGGAAACACCATATATTTT
TRBD1	TRBJ2-3	.	TRBV15	CATSRDRTGNRGTDTQYF	TGTGCCACCAGCAGAGATAGGACAGGGAATCGGGGCACAGATACGCAGTATTTT
.	TRBJ2-6	.	TRBV7-3	CASSSTTGANVLTF	TGTGCCAGCAGTTCAACGACCGGGGCCAACGTCCTGACTTTC
.	TRBJ1-2	.	TRBV5-1	CASSLTSGNYGYTF	TGCGCCAGCAGCTTGACCTCGGGGAACTATGGCTACACCTTC
.	TRBJ1-1	.	TRBV4-2	CASIPYFETGQGAFF	TGTGCCAGCATCCCATACTTTGAAACAGGGCAAGGAGCTTTCTTT
TRBD1	TRBJ2-2	.	TRBV11-2	CASSFGQTRQGGELFF	TGTGCCAGCAGCTTCGGCCAAACCAGACAGGGCGGGGAGCTGTTTTTT
TRBD1	TRBJ2-2	.	TRBV9	CASSAGTGVGELFF	TGTGCCAGCAGCGCCGGGACAGGGGTCGGGGAGCTGTTTTTT
.	TRBJ1-2	.	TRBV30	CATGGSYGYTF	TGTGCTACGGGGGGGTCCTATGGCTACACCTTC
TRBD1	TRBJ2-6	.	TRBV5-1	CASSQGVTGANVLTF	TGCGCCAGCTCACAGGGGGTGACTGGGGCCAACGTCCTGACTTTC
.	TRBJ1-1	.	TRBV18	CASSPPRLRNTEAFF	TGTGCCAGCTCACCACCGAGGTTGAGGAACACTGAAGCTTTCTTT
.	TRBJ1-5	.	TRBV10-1	CASSPGNSNQPQHF	TGCGCCAGCAGTCCGGGAAATAGCAATCAGCCCCAGCATTTT
TRBD2	TRBJ2-5	.	TRBV2	CASQTSGGLIQETQYF	TGTGCCAGCCAGACTAGCGGGGGGCTAATTCAAGAGACCCAGTACTTC
.	TRBJ1-6	few	TRBV11-2	CASTLTGGPPLHF	TGTGCCAGCACCTTGACGGGGGGCCCACCCCTCCACTTT
.	TRBJ1-1	.	TRBV7-7	CASSSGPSNEAFF	TGTGCCAGCAGCTCGGGACCGTCGAATGAAGCTTTCTTT
.	TRBJ1-4	.	TRBV15	CATSRDVYEKLFF	TGTGCCACCAGCAGAGATGTGTATGAAAAACTGTTTTTT
.	TRBJ2-1	.	TRBV12-3/TRBV12-4	CASFSGSNEQFF	TGTGCCAGCTTCTCAGGGTCCAATGAGCAGTTCTTC
TRBD1	TRBJ1-5	.	TRBV10-3	CAISESGQNNQPQHF	TGTGCCATCAGTGAATCGGGACAGAACAATCAGCCCCAGCATTTT
.	TRBJ1-1	.	TRBV7-9	CASRRRDTEAFF	TGTGCCAGCAGGCGAAGGGACACTGAAGCTTTCTTT
.	TRBJ2-5	.	TRBV9	CASSVGDQTPGTQYF	TGTGCCAGCAGCGTGGGAGACCAGACCCCAGGGACCCAGTACTTC
.	TRBJ2-3	.	TRBV6-5	CASSLQGETDTQYF	TGTGCCAGCAGTTTACAGGGAGAAACAGATACGCAGTATTTT
.	TRBJ1-1	.	TRBV3-1/TRBV3-2	CASSPDMNTEAFF	TGTGCCAGCAGCCCAGACATGAACACTGAAGCTTTCTTT
TRBD1	TRBJ1-5	.	TRBV7-9	CASSLTGVHQPQHF	TGTGCCAGCAGCCTGACAGGGGTTCATCAGCCCCAGCATTTT
.	TRBJ1-1	.	TRBV2	CASSGSGESAAFF	TGTGCCAGCAGTGGAAGTGGGGAATCCGCTGCTTTCTTT
.	TRBJ2-7	.	TRBV7-9	CASSFGSYEQYF	TGTGCCAGCAGCTTCGGCAGCTACGAGCAGTACTTC
.	TRBJ2-6	.	TRBV4-1	CASSQGAPAGANVLTF	TGCGCCAGCAGCCAAGGGGCCCCCGCTGGGGCCAACGTCCTGACTTTC
.	TRBJ1-6	.	TRBV2	CASREDSSYNSPLHF	TGTGCCTCCCGAGAGGATAGCTCCTATAATTCACCCCTCCACTTT
.	TRBJ2-2	.	TRBV18	CASSLLSRKELFF	TGTGCCAGCTCGCTATTATCTAGAAAAGAGCTGTTTTTT
TRBD1	TRBJ2-1	once	TRBV24-1	CATSDMKGQGNNEQFF	TGTGCCACCAGTGATATGAAGGGACAGGGAAACAATGAGCAGTTCTTC
.	TRBJ2-2	.	TRBV2	CASTGGGFNTGELFF	TGTGCCAGCACGGGTGGGGGGTTTAACACCGGGGAGCTGTTTTTT
.	TRBJ1-2	.	TRBV6-2/TRBV6-3	CASSYGVYGYTF	TGTGCCAGCAGTTACGGAGTCTATGGCTACACCTTC
.	TRBJ1-5	few	TRBV5-1	CASSLEPTDSNQPQHF	TGCGCCAGCAGCTTGGAACCGACGGATAGCAATCAGCCCCAGCATTTT
TRBD2	TRBJ2-5	.	TRBV2	CASSDLAGGQETQYF	TGTGCCAGCAGTGATCTAGCGGGGGGGCAAGAGACCCAGTACTTC
TRBD1	TRBJ2-3	.	TRBV24-1	CATSRGQGTDTQYF	TGTGCCACCAGTAGGGGACAGGGCACAGATACGCAGTATTTT
TRBD1	TRBJ1-5	.	TRBV6-5	CASRGTENQPQHF	TGTGCCAGCAGGGGGACAGAAAATCAGCCCCAGCATTTT
.	TRBJ2-3	.	TRBV27	CASSLIGPSDTQYF	TGTGCCAGCAGTTTGATAGGACCATCTGATACGCAGTATTTT
.	TRBJ2-1	.	TRBV5-1	CASSLARGPYNEQFF	TGCGCCAGCAGCTTGGCTAGGGGACCCTACAATGAGCAGTTCTTC
.	TRBJ2-5	.	TRBV29-1	CSVDDPRQGLQETQYF	TGCAGCGTTGATGATCCCCGGCAGGGCCTCCAAGAGACCCAGTACTTC